These 16 T cell receptor beta chains were all obtained from the same sample, sequenced in a study of CXCR3-negative and CXCR3-positive naive CD8 T cells. Libraries of TRB cDNA were made by 5' RACE and carried UMIs. No DNA is given; TCRdb re-called the 5' RACE reads and lists each CDR3 protein once. The table gives 70,000 to 95,000 distinct CDR3 sequences; the top ten clones make up 1.7% of it. Sequencing was performed on naive CXCR3- CD8+ T cells from blood. Noted subset: CD45RO-CCR7+CD27+CD95- naive CD8+ T cells lacking CXCR3 (TNR3-). The receptors were gathered from a human donor in good health. Some clones in this sample may be carry-over from other donors' samples.

The genes are TRBV29-1 and TRBJ2-2; the D gene TCRdb calls, TRBD2, cannot be checked with no DNA. Germline V CDR1 and CDR2: SQVTM, ANQGSEA. This CDR3 contains 13 residues. The CDR3 loop is CSVEIDYRGELFF.

The V gene is TRBV29-1, the J gene TRBJ2-7; TCRdb outputs TRBD2, but without DNA this stays unchecked. CDR3 length: 14 residues. Germline loops: CDR1 SQVTM, CDR2 ANQGSEA. CDR3 protein: CSVLLSGVGYEQYF.

The rearrangement uses TRBV7-9 and TRBJ1-1. The CDR3 is made up of 13 amino acids. Germline V lookup: CDR1 SEHNR, CDR2 FQNEAQ (reference sequence). Here the CDR3 reads CASSLNSGTEAFF.

The V and J genes are TRBV6-4 and TRBJ2-3; TCRdb indicates TRBD2, and absent DNA this call remains unverified. CDR1 and CDR2 from the germline V gene are MRHNA and SNTAGT. The CDR3 runs to 15 residues. The CDR3 sequence is CASSDTSGSADTQYF.

The genes are TRBV10-3 and TRBJ2-7. The CDR3 sequence is 13 residues long. Germline CDR1 ENHRY, CDR2 SYGVKD. The CDR3 protein is CAISERASYEQYF.

The J gene is TRBJ2-1, the V gene TRBV29-1; TCRdb indicates TRBD1, and absent DNA this call remains unverified. CDR1 is SQVTM and CDR2 is ANQGSEA in the germline V gene. The CDR3 covers 15 residues. The CDR3 is CSVESSGVGADEQFF.

V gene TRBV4-1 combines with J gene TRBJ1-6. The CDR3 is 15 residues long. Germline CDR1 MGHRA, CDR2 YSYEKL. CDR3: CASNQDVTYNSPLHF.

V is TRBV5-5 and J is TRBJ1-1. Per germline, CDR1 SGHKS and CDR2 YYEKEE (reference sequence). This CDR3 region has 16 residues. The CDR3 is CASSLLVGGGLTEAFF.

This chain uses TRBV19 with TRBJ2-7; the D call of TRBD1 rests on TCRdb alone, since no DNA is present to check it. CDR1 LNHDA and CDR2 SQIVND come from the germline V gene (reference sequence). This CDR3 is 14 amino acids long. The CDR3 spells CASSFGTGGWEQYF.

The rearrangement joins TRBV25-1 to TRBJ1-1; lacking DNA, the TRBD1 call made by TCRdb goes unchecked. Looked up from germline, CDR1 is MGHDK and CDR2 is SYGVNS. CDR3 size: 15 residues. CDR3 in amino acids: CARLTGGPGDTEAFF.

The chain couples TRBV27 to TRBJ2-2. The CDR3 is made up of 12 amino acids. Germline CDR1 reads MNHEY; CDR2 reads SMNVEV (reference sequence). This CDR3 reads CASIGSTGELFF.

The gene calls are TRBV10-3 and TRBJ2-7; the TRBD1 assignment by TCRdb is unverifiable without DNA. Germline V CDR1 and CDR2: ENHRY, SYGVKD. There are 14 residues in the CDR3. CDR3 sequence: CAISVDMGSYEQYF.

The V gene is TRBV29-1, the J gene TRBJ2-1; TCRdb lists TRBD2, though no DNA is available to test this call. This CDR3 spans 18 amino acids. The germline V gene encodes CDR1 SQVTM and CDR2 ANQGSEA. CDR3 in amino acids: CSVIPGTSGRDSYNEQFF.

The chain links TRBV28 to TRBJ2-5; there is no DNA to check the TCRdb D call of TRBD1. This CDR3 contains 14 residues. Germline CDR1 and CDR2: MDHEN and SYDVKM. The CDR3 protein is CASRASDSQETQYF.

CDR3 in amino acids: CASSPTGGQGVWNEQFF. This chain links TRBV3-1 with TRBJ2-1; TCRdb lists TRBD1, though no DNA is available to test this call. Per germline, CDR1 LGHDT and CDR2 YNNKEL (reference sequence). The CDR3 has 17 amino acids.

The chain is built from TRBV6-2 or TRBV6-3 and TRBJ1-1. Germline V lookup: CDR1 MNHEY, CDR2 SVGEGT. CDR3 size: 13 residues. CDR3 sequence reads: CASSYSGQFEAFF.